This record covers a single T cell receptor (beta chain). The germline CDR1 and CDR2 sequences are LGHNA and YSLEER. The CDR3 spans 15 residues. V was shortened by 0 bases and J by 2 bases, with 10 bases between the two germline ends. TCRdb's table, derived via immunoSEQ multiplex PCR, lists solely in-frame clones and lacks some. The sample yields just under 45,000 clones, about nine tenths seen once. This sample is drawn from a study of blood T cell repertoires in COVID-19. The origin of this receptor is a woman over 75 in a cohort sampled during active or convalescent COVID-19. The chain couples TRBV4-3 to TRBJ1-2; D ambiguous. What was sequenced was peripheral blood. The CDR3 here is CASSQDPMKNYGYTF. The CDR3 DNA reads TGCGCCAGCAGCCAAGATCCTATGAAGAACTATGGCTACACCTTC.